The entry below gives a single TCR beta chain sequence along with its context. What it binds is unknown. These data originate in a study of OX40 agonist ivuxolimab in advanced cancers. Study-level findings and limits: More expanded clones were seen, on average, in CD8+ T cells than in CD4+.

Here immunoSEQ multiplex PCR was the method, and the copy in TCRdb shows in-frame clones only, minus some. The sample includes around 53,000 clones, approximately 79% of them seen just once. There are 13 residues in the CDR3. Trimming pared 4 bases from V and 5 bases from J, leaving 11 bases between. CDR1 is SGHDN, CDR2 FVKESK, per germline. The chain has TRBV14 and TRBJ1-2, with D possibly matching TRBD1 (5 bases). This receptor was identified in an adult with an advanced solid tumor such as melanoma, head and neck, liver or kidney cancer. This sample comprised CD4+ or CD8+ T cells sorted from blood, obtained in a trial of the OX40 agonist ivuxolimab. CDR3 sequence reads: CASSLGTPYGYTF. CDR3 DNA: TGTGCCAGCAGCCTCGGGACCCCGTATGGCTACACCTTC.